Described below is a single T cell receptor (beta chain) sequence and its context. The antigen remains unidentified. This sample was taken from a study of graft-versus-host responses after intestinal transplantation. The CDR3 runs to 13 residues. Germline V gene data show CDR1 as SGHTA and CDR2 as FQGNSA. The ends lost 6 bases at V and 8 bases at J; junction bases unmatched: 6. Sequencing was performed with immunoSEQ multiplex PCR; in TCRdb, only in-frame clones are kept and a portion is missing. The data hold about 51,000 clones, with 70% to 90% observed a single time. The TCR comes from a human donor who was the organ donor for an intestinal transplant. Sequenced material: unstimulated CD4+ T cells sorted from spleen or lymph node cells, taken before transplant. J is TRBJ1-4 and V is TRBV7-2; 7 bases match TRBD1. The CDR3 coding sequence is TGTGCCAGCAGATTGACAGGGAGGGAAAAACTGTTTTTT. The encoded protein is CASRLTGREKLFF.